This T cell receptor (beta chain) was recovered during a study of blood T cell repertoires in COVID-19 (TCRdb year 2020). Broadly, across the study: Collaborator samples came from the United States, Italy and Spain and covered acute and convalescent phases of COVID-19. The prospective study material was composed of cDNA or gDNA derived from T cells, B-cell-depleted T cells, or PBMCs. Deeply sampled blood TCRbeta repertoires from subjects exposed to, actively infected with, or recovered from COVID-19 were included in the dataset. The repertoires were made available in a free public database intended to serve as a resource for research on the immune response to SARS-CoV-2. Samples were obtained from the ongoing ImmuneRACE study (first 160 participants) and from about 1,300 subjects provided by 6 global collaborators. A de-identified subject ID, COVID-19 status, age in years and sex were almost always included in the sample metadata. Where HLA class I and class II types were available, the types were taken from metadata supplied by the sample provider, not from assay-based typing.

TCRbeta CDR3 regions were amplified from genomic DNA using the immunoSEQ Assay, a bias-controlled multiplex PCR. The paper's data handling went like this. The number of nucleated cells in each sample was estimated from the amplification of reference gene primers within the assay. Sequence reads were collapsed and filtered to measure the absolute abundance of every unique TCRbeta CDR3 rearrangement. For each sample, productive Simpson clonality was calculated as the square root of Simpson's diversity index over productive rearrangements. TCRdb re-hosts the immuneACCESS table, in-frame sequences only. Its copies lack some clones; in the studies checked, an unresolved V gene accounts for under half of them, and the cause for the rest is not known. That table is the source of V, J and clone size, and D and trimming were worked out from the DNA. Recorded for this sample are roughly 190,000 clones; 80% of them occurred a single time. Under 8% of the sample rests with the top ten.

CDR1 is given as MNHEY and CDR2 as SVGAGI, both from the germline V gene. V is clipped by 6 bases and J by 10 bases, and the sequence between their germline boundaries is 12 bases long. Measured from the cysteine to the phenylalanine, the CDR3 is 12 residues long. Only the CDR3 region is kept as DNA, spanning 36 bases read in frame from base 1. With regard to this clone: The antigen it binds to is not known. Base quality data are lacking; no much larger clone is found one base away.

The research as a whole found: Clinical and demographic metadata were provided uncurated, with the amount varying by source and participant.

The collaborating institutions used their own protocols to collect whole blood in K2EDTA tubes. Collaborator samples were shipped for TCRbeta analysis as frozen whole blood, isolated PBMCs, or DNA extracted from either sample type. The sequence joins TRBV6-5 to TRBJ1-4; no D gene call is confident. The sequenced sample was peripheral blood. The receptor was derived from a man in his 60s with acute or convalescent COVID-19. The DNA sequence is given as TGTGCCAGCAGGCCTCCCGTCGGAAAACTGTTTTTT. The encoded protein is CASRPPVGKLFF.